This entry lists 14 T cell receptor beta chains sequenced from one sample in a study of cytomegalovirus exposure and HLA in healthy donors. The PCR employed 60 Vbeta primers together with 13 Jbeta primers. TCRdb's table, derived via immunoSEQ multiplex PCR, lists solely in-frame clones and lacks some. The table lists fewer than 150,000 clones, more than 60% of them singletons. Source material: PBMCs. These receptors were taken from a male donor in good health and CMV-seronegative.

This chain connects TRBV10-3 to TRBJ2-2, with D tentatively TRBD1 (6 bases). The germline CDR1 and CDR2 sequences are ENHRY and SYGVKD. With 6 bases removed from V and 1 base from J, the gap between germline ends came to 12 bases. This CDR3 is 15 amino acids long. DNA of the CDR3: TGTGCCATCAGGGCCGGGACAAAGAACACCGGGGAGCTGTTTTTT. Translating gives CAIRAGTKNTGELFF.

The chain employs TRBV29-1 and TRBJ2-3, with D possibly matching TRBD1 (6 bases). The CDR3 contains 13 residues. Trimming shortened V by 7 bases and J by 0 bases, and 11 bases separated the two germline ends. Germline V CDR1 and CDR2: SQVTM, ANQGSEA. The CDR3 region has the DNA TGCAGCGCCGGGACACATAGCACAGATACGCAGTATTTT. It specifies CSAGTHSTDTQYF.

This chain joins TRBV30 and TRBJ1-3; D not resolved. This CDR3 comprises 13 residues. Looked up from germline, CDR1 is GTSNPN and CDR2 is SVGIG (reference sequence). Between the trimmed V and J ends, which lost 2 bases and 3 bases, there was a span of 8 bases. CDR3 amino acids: CAWSQRFGNTIYF. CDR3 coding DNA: TGTGCCTGGAGTCAGAGGTTTGGAAACACCATATATTTT.

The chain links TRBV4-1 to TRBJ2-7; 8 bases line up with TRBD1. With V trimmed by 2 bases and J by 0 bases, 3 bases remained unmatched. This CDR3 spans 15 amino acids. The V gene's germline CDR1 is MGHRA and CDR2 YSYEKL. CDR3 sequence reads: CASSQRTGRSYEQYF. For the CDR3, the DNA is TGCGCCAGCAGCCAACGGACAGGGCGCTCCTACGAGCAGTACTTC.

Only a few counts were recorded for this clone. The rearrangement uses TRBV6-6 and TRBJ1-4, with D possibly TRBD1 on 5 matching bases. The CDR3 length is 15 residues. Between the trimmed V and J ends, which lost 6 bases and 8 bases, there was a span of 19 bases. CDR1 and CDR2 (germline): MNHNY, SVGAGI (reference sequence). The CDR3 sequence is CASRTGGGRFEKLFF. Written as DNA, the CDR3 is TGTGCCAGCAGAACGGGTGGGGGGAGATTCGAAAAACTGTTTTTT.

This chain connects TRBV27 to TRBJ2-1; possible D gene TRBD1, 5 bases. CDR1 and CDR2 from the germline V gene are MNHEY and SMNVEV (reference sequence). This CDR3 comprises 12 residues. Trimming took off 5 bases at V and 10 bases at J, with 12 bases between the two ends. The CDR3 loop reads CASSTGHLEQFF. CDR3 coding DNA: TGTGCCAGCAGTACCGGACACCTGGAGCAGTTCTTC.

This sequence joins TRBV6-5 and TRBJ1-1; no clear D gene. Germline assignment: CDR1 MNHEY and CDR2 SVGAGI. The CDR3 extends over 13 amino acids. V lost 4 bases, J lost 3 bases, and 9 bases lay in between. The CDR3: CASSLDLYTEAFF. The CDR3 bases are TGTGCCAGCAGTTTGGACTTGTACACTGAAGCTTTCTTT.

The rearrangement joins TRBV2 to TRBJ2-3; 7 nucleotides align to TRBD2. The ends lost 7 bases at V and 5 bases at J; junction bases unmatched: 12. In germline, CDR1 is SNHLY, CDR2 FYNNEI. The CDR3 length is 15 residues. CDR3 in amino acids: CASTEGGINKDTQYF. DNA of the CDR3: TGTGCCAGCACCGAGGGAGGGATTAATAAAGATACGCAGTATTTT.

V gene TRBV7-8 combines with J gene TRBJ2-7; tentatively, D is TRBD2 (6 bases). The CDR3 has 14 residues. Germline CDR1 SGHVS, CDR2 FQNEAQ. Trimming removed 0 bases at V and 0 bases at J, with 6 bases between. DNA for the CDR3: TGTGCCAGCAGCTTAGCGGGGGGCTCCTACGAGCAGTACTTC. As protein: CASSLAGGSYEQYF.

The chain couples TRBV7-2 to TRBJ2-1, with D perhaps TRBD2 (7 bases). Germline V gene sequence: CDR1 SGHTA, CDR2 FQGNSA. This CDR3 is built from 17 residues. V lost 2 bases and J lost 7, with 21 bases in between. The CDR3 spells CASSLPAWGGSPNEQFF. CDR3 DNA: TGTGCCAGCAGCTTACCCGCCTGGGGGGGCTCGCCGAATGAGCAGTTCTTC.

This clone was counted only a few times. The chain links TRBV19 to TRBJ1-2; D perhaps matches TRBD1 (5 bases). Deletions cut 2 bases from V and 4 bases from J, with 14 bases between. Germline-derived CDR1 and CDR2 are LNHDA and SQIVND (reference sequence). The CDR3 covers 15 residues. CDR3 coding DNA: TGTGCCAGTAGTATAATCGGGACGGGACTCTATGGCTACACCTTC. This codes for CASSIIGTGLYGYTF.

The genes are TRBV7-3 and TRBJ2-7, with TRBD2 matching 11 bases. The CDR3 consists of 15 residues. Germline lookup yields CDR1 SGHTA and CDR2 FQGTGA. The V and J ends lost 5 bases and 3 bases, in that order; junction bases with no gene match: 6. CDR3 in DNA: TGTGCCAGCAGCCCCGGACTAGCGGGTGACTACGAGCAGTACTTC. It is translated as CASSPGLAGDYEQYF.

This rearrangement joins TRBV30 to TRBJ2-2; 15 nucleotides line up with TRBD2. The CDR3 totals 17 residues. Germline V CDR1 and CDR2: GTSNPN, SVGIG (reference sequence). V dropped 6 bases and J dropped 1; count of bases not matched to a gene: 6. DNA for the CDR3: TGTGCCTGCCCCGGACTAGCGGGGGGGGTGAACACCGGGGAGCTGTTTTTT. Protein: CACPGLAGGVNTGELFF.

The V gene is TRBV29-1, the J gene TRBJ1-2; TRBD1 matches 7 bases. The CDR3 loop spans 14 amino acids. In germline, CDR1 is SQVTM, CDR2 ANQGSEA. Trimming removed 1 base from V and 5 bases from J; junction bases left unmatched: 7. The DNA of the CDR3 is TGCAGCGTTGAAGGGGGGACAGTTCCTTATGGCTACACCTTC. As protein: CSVEGGTVPYGYTF.